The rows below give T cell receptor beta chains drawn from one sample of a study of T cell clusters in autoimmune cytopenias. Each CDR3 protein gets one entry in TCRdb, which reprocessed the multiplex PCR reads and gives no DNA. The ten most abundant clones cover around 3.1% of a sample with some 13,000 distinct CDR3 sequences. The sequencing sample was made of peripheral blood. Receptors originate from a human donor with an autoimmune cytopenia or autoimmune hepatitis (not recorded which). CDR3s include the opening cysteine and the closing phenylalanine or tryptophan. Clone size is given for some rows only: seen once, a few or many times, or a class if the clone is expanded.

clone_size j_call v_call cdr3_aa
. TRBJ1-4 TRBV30 CAWSVGTGVEKLFF
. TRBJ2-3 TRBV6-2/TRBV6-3 CASSGADTQDF
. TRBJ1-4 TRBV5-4 CASSLTGQGITNEKLFF
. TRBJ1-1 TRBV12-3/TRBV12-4 CASSLGLGAGTEAFF
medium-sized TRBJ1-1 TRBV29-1 CSVRQGNTEAFF
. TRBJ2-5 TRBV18 CASSPVREETQYF
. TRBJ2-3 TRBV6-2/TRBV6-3 CASSYGVITDTQYF
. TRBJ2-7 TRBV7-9 CASSLILVGGLGDTQYF
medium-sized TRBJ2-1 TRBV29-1 CSGNRGMNEQFF
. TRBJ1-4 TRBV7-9 CASSSGQTYNEKLFF
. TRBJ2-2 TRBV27 CASSTRLGSNTGELFF
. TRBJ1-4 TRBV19 CASSIGGQGWEKLFF
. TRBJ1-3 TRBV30 CAWSVQGTANSGNTIYF
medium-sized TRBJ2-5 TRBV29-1 CSVEGTVQETQYF
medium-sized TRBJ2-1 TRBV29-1 CSVWKGNEQFF
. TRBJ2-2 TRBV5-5 CASSSARGLNTGELFF
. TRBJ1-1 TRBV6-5 CASSYGYTEAFF